Listed below are T cell receptor beta chains from one sample, sequenced in a study of early T cells in non-severe SARS-CoV-2 infection. In TCRdb, the 5' RACE reads were re-called with MiXCR into one record per CDR3 protein. The sample has approximately 69,000 distinct CDR3 sequences; over 9.5% are singletons. This material consisted of whole blood, taken at baseline. The receptor set was obtained from an adult who was a healthcare worker with PCR-confirmed SARS-CoV-2 infection or an uninfected control (not recorded which). Each CDR3 is given with its conserved first and last residue. A D gene is named only where the DNA matches it firmly. Clone sizes are given selectively: once, few, many, or a class where the clone is expanded.

D	size	J	V	DNA	CDR3
-	few	TRBJ2-3	TRBV7-2	TGTGCCAGCAGCACTAGGGGGGTTGGCGATACGCAGTATTTT	CASSTRGVGDTQYF
-	-	TRBJ1-3	TRBV25-1	TGTGCCAGCAGTGAACTTCTCGCTGAAAACACCATATATTTT	CASSELLAENTIYF
TRBD2	-	TRBJ2-1	TRBV5-1	TGCGCCAGCAGCTTGGATAGCGGGGTTTGGAATGAGCAGTTCTTC	CASSLDSGVWNEQFF
-	many	TRBJ2-7	TRBV6-5	TGTGCCAGCAGTCCGCGGGGGCTTCCCTACGAGCAGTACTTC	CASSPRGLPYEQYF
-	-	TRBJ2-1	TRBV4-2	TGTGCCAGCAGCCGAGAAAGCAGGGAGCAGTTCTTC	CASSRESREQFF
-	many	TRBJ2-3	TRBV20-1	TGCAGTGGTGGGACCCTGGGTAGTACGCAGTATTTT	CSGGTLGSTQYF
-	many	TRBJ1-6	TRBV28	TGTGCCAGCAGTTTACCGTATAATTCACCCCTCCACTTT	CASSLPYNSPLHF
TRBD1	few	TRBJ1-5	TRBV12-3/TRBV12-4	TGTGCCAGCAGTTTAAGTGGGACAGGGTGGCAGCCCCAGCATTTT	CASSLSGTGWQPQHF
TRBD1	-	TRBJ2-1	TRBV12-3/TRBV12-4	TGTGCCAGCAGTTTAAGGACAGGGGATGGTGAGCAGTTCTTC	CASSLRTGDGEQFF
-	few	TRBJ2-2	TRBV20-1	TGCAGTGCTAGAAAATCCTCTAACACCGGGGAGCTGTTTTTT	CSARKSSNTGELFF
TRBD2	many	TRBJ2-1	TRBV9	TGTGCCAGCAGCCGGGAGGGGTCCTACAATGAGCAGTTCTTC	CASSREGSYNEQFF
TRBD2	-	TRBJ2-2	TRBV12-3/TRBV12-4	TGTGCCAGCAGTCCTTTTAGCGGACTAGCGAACACCGGGGAGCTGTTTTTT	CASSPFSGLANTGELFF
-	-	TRBJ1-6	TRBV20-1	TGCAGTGCTAGGTCCGGGCGGGAAAATTCACCCCTCCACTTT	CSARSGRENSPLHF
TRBD1	few	TRBJ2-2	TRBV5-1	TGCGCCAGCAGCTTGGCCCCGGGACAGGGTATTACCGGGGAGCTGTTTTTT	CASSLAPGQGITGELFF
-	few	TRBJ1-6	TRBV25-1	TGTGCCAGCAGTGAATATCCGGGGCCTGGGAATTCACCCCTCCACTTT	CASSEYPGPGNSPLHF
-	-	TRBJ2-7	TRBV6-2/TRBV6-3	TGTGCCAGCAGTTATAACACCCGAGCCTGGGATTCCTACGAGCAGTACTTC	CASSYNTRAWDSYEQYF
-	-	TRBJ1-5	TRBV6-1	TGTGCCAGCAGCCACACCAGCCAGGATCAGCCCCAGCATTTT	CASSHTSQDQPQHF
-	few	TRBJ1-6	TRBV7-2	TGTGCCAGCAGCACCTCAAATTCACCCCTCCACTTT	CASSTSNSPLHF
TRBD1	-	TRBJ1-4	TRBV5-4	TGTGCCAGCACGGAACAGGGGGATAGGGAAAAACTGTTTTTT	CASTEQGDREKLFF
TRBD1	-	TRBJ1-6	TRBV18	TGTGCCAGCTCACCCCCGGGACAGGGGGTAGATTCACCCCTCCACTTT	CASSPPGQGVDSPLHF
TRBD2	few	TRBJ2-3	TRBV7-9	TGTGCCAGCAGCTTAGGGGGACTAGCCACAGATACGCAGTATTTT	CASSLGGLATDTQYF
TRBD2	many	TRBJ2-7	TRBV6-5	TGTGCCAGCAGTAGAGCGGGATACTACGAGCAGTACTTC	CASSRAGYYEQYF
-	-	TRBJ2-5	TRBV5-6	TGTGCCAGCAGCCTCCAGGTAGCTCAAGAGACCCAGTACTTC	CASSLQVAQETQYF
-	-	TRBJ2-1	TRBV18	TGTGCCAGCTCACCTTTACTAGCTGTCGATGAGCAGTTCTTC	CASSPLLAVDEQFF
TRBD2	few	TRBJ2-3	TRBV7-2	TGTGCCAGCAGCTTACTAGCGGGCTACAGCACAGATACGCAGTATTTT	CASSLLAGYSTDTQYF
-	-	TRBJ1-5	TRBV18	TGTGCCAGCTCATCCCTGACGGATAGCAATCAGCCCCAGCATTTT	CASSSLTDSNQPQHF
-	-	TRBJ1-4	TRBV7-9	TGTGCCAGCAGCTTTAGTTCCGATGGGTACGAAGAAAAACTGTTTTTT	CASSFSSDGYEEKLFF
-	-	TRBJ1-1	TRBV29-1	TGCAGCGTTGTTGGGTCGGACACTGAAGCTTTCTTT	CSVVGSDTEAFF
-	few	TRBJ2-1	TRBV12-3/TRBV12-4	TGTGCCAGCAGTTTATATGGGGGATACAATGAGCAGTTCTTC	CASSLYGGYNEQFF
TRBD2	-	TRBJ2-5	TRBV30	TGTGCCTGGAGTACACGCGGGGGGTACCAAGAGACCCAGTACTTC	CAWSTRGGYQETQYF
-	few	TRBJ2-3	TRBV29-1	TGCAGCGAGTTGTCTTATTCTAGCACAGATACGCAGTATTTT	CSELSYSSTDTQYF
TRBD1	-	TRBJ1-5	TRBV12-3/TRBV12-4	TGTGCCAGCAGTGCCACAGGGGTTCAGGAGCCCCAGCATTTT	CASSATGVQEPQHF
-	few	TRBJ2-7	TRBV4-1	TGCGCCAGCAGCCACCCGGACAGCTTACGCGAGCAGTACTTC	CASSHPDSLREQYF